This passage covers 23 T cell receptor beta chains from one sample sequenced in a study of blood T cell repertoires in COVID-19. Produced via immunoSEQ multiplex PCR; TCRdb's table is partial and in-frame only. This table holds approximately 170,000 clones, about 83% found once. Input material: peripheral blood. These receptors were collected from a woman aged 70 to 79 who had recovered from COVID-19.

In this sample, this clone turned up once. The rearrangement uses TRBV4-2 and TRBJ2-1, with D possibly matching TRBD2 (5 bases). V lost 3 bases and J 8 bases, leaving 14 bases between the germline ends. This CDR3 is built from 14 residues. Germline CDR1 and CDR2: LGHNA and YNFKEQ. The CDR3 loop is CASSQVDYGHEQFF. The DNA for the CDR3 is TGTGCCAGCAGCCAGGTCGACTACGGGCATGAGCAGTTCTTC.

This clone is a singleton in its sample. The chain has TRBV27 and TRBJ2-3; TRBD2 matches 9 bases. V shed 3 bases and J 2 bases; nucleotides not matched to a gene: 6. The CDR3 has 16 amino acids. Germline loops: CDR1 MNHEY, CDR2 SMNVEV (reference sequence). CDR3 sequence (DNA): TGTGCCAGCAGTTTCTGGCGGGAGGGCCTCACAGATACGCAGTATTTT. Translation gives CASSFWREGLTDTQYF.

The gene calls are TRBV5-1 and TRBJ2-7, with TRBD1 identical over 8 bases. Losses at the gene ends were 0 bases for V and 5 bases for J; bases not matched to a gene: 7. Germline V gene data show CDR1 as SGHRS and CDR2 as YFSETQ. CDR3 size: 15 residues. The CDR3 sequence: CASSLVGTGSHEQYF. For the CDR3, the DNA is TGCGCCAGCAGCTTGGTGGGGACAGGTTCCCACGAGCAGTACTTC.

Worth noting for this clone: Other DNA sequences in this sample translate to the same CDR3. The chain joins TRBV7-2 to TRBJ1-1; D is unclear. The V and J ends lost 2 bases and 2 bases respectively, with 6 bases between them. The CDR3 loop spans 13 amino acids. The germline gives CDR1 SGHTA, CDR2 FQGNSA. The CDR3 sequence is CASSLRRNTEAFF. The CDR3 DNA follows: TGTGCCAGCAGCTTACGGAGAAACACTGAAGCTTTCTTT.

V and J are TRBV5-1 and TRBJ1-4; D is possibly TRBD1 (5 bases). Germline CDR1 reads SGHRS; CDR2 reads YFSETQ. V dropped 6 bases and J dropped 0 bases, with 12 bases sitting between them. CDR3 size: 15 residues. CDR3 DNA: TGCGCCAGCACTAGACAGCATGCAACTAATGAAAAACTGTTTTTT. This encodes CASTRQHATNEKLFF. The complete variable domain, with remaining parts taken from reference TRBV5-1 and TRBJ1-4, reads KAGVTQTPRYLIKTRGQQVTLSCSPISGHRSVSWYQQTPGQGLQFLFEYFSETQRNKGNFPGRFSGRQFSNSRSEMNVSTLELGDSALYLCASTRQHATNEKLFFGSGTQLSVL.

This chain links TRBV6-5 with TRBJ1-6, with TRBD1 matching over 9 bases. After removal of 7 bases from V and 10 bases from J, the junction contained 8 bases not matched to a gene. Per the germline V gene, CDR1 is MNHEY and CDR2 is SVGAGI. The CDR3 runs 14 residues. The CDR3 protein is CASTQTGGESPLHF. CDR3 DNA sequence: TGTGCCAGCACTCAAACAGGGGGCGAGTCACCCCTCCACTTT.

This rearrangement joins TRBV6-1 to TRBJ2-5; maybe TRBD2 (6 bases). This CDR3 spans 13 amino acids. V was pared by 3 bases and J by 4 bases, with 9 bases between. Germline CDR1 is MNHNS and CDR2 is SASEGT. CDR3 protein: CASSDRRVETQYF. Here the CDR3 DNA reads TGTGCCAGCAGTGATCGGAGGGTAGAGACCCAGTACTTC.

This clone appeared once. The V gene is TRBV3-1 (or the pseudogene TRBV3-2), the J gene TRBJ2-6; D gene unclear. CDR1 LGHDT and CDR2 YNNKEL come from the germline V gene (reference sequence). The CDR3 contains 15 residues. V shed 4 bases and J shed 0 bases, with 7 bases lying between them. The CDR3: CASSRKPSGANVLTF. In nucleotides, the CDR3 is TGTGCCAGCAGCCGTAAGCCCTCTGGGGCCAACGTCCTGACTTTC.

With regard to this clone: Different DNA sequences within this sample yield the same CDR3. The J gene is TRBJ2-7, the V gene TRBV9; TRBD1 matches at 7 bases. The trim removed 1 base at V and 1 base at J, leaving 2 bases unmatched. CDR3 length: 14 amino acids. Germline CDR1 reads SGDLS; CDR2 reads YYNGEE. DNA for the CDR3: TGTGCCAGCAGCGTAACAGGGGCATCCTACGAGCAGTACTTC. Its translation: CASSVTGASYEQYF.

The rearrangement links TRBV6-5 to TRBJ1-1; 8 bases line up with TRBD1. Germline assignment: CDR1 MNHEY and CDR2 SVGAGI. The CDR3 totals 14 residues. V lost 5 bases and J lost 7; bases outside the gene matches: 9. DNA for the CDR3: TGTGCCAGCAGTACAGGACAGGGTTATGGTGAAGCTTTCTTT. Encoded protein: CASSTGQGYGEAFF.

The chain carries TRBV9 and TRBJ2-1; 7 bases line up with TRBD2. The CDR3 is 14 residues long. Germline V gives CDR1 SGDLS, CDR2 YYNGEE. Germline trimming cut 3 bases from V and 8 bases from J; bases unmatched to any gene: 8. The CDR3 region is CASSGGLPFDEQFF. CDR3 nucleotide sequence: TGTGCCAGCAGCGGGGGACTACCGTTCGATGAGCAGTTCTTC.

This chain connects TRBV20-1 to TRBJ1-1; D is unresolved. The V and J ends lost 0 bases and 11 bases respectively, with 10 bases between them. Germline V gene data show CDR1 as DFQATT and CDR2 as SNEGSKA (reference sequence). This CDR3 region has 11 residues. This CDR3 reads CSARDTVWAFF. The CDR3 DNA reads as TGCAGTGCTAGAGATACGGTTTGGGCTTTCTTT.

The CDR3 region is CASSFEGRPWWQETQYF. The DNA for the CDR3 is TGTGCCAGCAGCTTCGAGGGTAGACCTTGGTGGCAAGAGACCCAGTACTTC. The rearrangement joins TRBV5-6 to TRBJ2-5; D may be TRBD2 (5 bases). Germline CDR1 SGHDT, CDR2 YYEEEE. Trimming cost V 2 bases and J 2 bases, with 19 bases left between them. The CDR3 covers 17 residues.

The V gene is TRBV19, the J gene TRBJ2-7; the match to TRBD2 covers 13 bases. This CDR3 contains 14 residues. Germline lookup yields CDR1 LNHDA and CDR2 SQIVND (reference sequence). V lost 9 bases, J lost 1 base, and 3 bases stayed unmatched. CDR3 sequence: CASRTSGGSYEQYF. The CDR3 region has the DNA TGTGCCAGCAGGACTAGCGGGGGTTCCTACGAGCAGTACTTC.

V is TRBV5-1 and J is TRBJ2-1; 8 bases map to TRBD2. The CDR3 length is 15 residues. Trimming removed 4 bases from V and 7 bases from J; junction bases left unmatched: 10. The V gene's germline CDR1 is SGHRS and CDR2 YFSETQ. The CDR3 here is CASSPLAGGGNEQFF. In DNA, the CDR3 is TGCGCCAGCAGCCCCCTAGCGGGCGGGGGGAATGAGCAGTTCTTC.

V usage is TRBV4-2 and J usage is TRBJ1-2; tentative D call: TRBD1 (5 bases). Trimming cost V 3 bases and J 2 bases, with 10 bases left between them. The V gene's germline CDR1 is LGHNA and CDR2 YNFKEQ. CDR3 length: 14 amino acids. The CDR3 coding sequence is TGTGCCAGCAGCCACTCGGGGGAGAACTATGGCTACACCTTC. Amino acids: CASSHSGENYGYTF.

CDR3 DNA sequence: TGTGCCAGCAGCGCCATGGGGGCGAGTACTGAAGCTTTCTTT. Residues: CASSAMGASTEAFF. The genes are TRBV5-6 and TRBJ1-1; maybe TRBD1 (6 bases). V was pared by 4 bases and J by 5 bases, with 15 bases between. CDR1 is SGHDT and CDR2 is YYEEEE in the germline V gene. The CDR3 runs 14 residues.

V is TRBV5-1 and J is TRBJ2-2; 8 bases align to TRBD2. V lost 3 bases, J lost 1 base, and 2 bases stayed unmatched. Germline-derived CDR1 and CDR2 are SGHRS and YFSETQ. CDR3 length equals 15 residues. In DNA, the CDR3 is TGCGCCAGCAGCTACAGCGGGGGGAACACCGGGGAGCTGTTTTTT. Translation gives CASSYSGGNTGELFF.

The V gene is TRBV6-2 or TRBV6-3, the J gene TRBJ1-2, with unresolved D. The CDR3 has 14 amino acids. Trimming stripped 6 bases from V and 4 bases from J, with 15 bases between. Germline V gene data show CDR1 as MNHEY and CDR2 as SVGEGT. This CDR3 reads CASSPGRTLYGYTF. The CDR3 bases are TGTGCCAGCAGCCCCGGGAGGACCCTCTATGGCTACACCTTC.

The rearrangement links TRBV5-4 to TRBJ2-7; 9 nucleotides agree with TRBD2. The CDR3 has 15 amino acids. Germline CDR1 is SGHNT and CDR2 is YYREEE (reference sequence). With V trimmed by 4 bases and J by 7 bases, 12 bases remained unmatched. The CDR3: CASSPERGVPREQYF. The CDR3 DNA reads as TGTGCCAGCAGCCCCGAGCGGGGGGTCCCCCGGGAGCAGTACTTC.

This clone was seen only once. The chain combines TRBV7-9 with TRBJ1-5, with a weak D call TRBD1 (6 bases). V dropped 8 bases and J dropped 7 bases, with 18 bases sitting between them. The CDR3 is made up of 14 amino acids. Germline V gives CDR1 SEHNR, CDR2 FQNEAQ (reference sequence). CDR3 amino acids: CASRDDRLGQPQHF. Written as DNA, the CDR3 is TGTGCCAGCCGGGACGACAGGTTGGGGCAGCCCCAGCATTTT.

This rearrangement joins TRBV5-5 to TRBJ1-1, with D perhaps matching TRBD1 (6 bases). V lost 1 base, J lost 9 bases, and 10 bases lay in between. Looked up from germline, CDR1 is SGHKS and CDR2 is YYEKEE (reference sequence). This CDR3 has 12 residues. As DNA, the CDR3 is TGTGCCAGCAGCTTGTCGGACAGCCAAGCTTTCTTT. Amino acid sequence: CASSLSDSQAFF.

A few counts support this clone. The gene calls are TRBV7-9 and TRBJ2-1, with D possibly TRBD2 on 6 matching bases. V was shortened by 10 bases and J by 8 bases, with 15 bases between the two germline ends. The CDR3 has 12 amino acids. CDR1 is SEHNR, CDR2 FQNEAQ, per germline (reference sequence). The CDR3 DNA reads TGTGCCACCCGGGGAGGTGAAGATGAGCAGTTCTTC. Its protein is CATRGGEDEQFF.